The 31 T cell receptor beta chains given below trace back to one sample, sequenced in a study of beta chain features in type 1 diabetes. Study observations and caveats: Patients with Type 1 diabetes showed moderately but significantly shorter TCRB CDR3s in all four CD4+ subsets.

Expressed TCRB transcripts got sequenced, as all isolated RNA was reverse transcribed. Assay used: immunoSEQ multiplex PCR; TCRdb lists only in-frame clones, some missing. The sample carries 300,000 to 450,000 clones, around 12% recorded once. No antigen is known for these receptors. The sequenced sample was naive CD4+ T cells from blood. These receptors all come from a woman between 18 and 29 years old with type 1 diabetes.

The V call is TRBV29-1, the J call TRBJ2-5; D is undetermined. With 7 bases removed from V and 5 bases from J, the gap between germline ends came to 14 bases. This CDR3 is 12 amino acids long. CDR1 is SQVTM, CDR2 ANQGSEA, per germline. The CDR3 loop reads CSGNESAETQYF. The CDR3 DNA is TGCAGCGGGAATGAGAGCGCGGAGACCCAGTACTTC.

This clone showed up just a few times. Other DNA sequences within the sample encode an identical CDR3. This chain uses TRBV28 with TRBJ2-7, with 9 bases fitting TRBD1. The CDR3 length is 15 residues. Trimming at V came to 2 bases and at J to 5 bases, leaving 7 bases not matched to a gene. CDR1 and CDR2 from the germline V gene are MDHEN and SYDVKM. The chain's CDR3 is CASSLPGQGNHEQYF. CDR3 in DNA: TGTGCCAGCAGTTTACCCGGACAGGGGAACCACGAGCAGTACTTC.

This clone was recorded a few times. This chain joins TRBV28 and TRBJ2-5, with a possible D match to TRBD2 (5 bases). Germline V gives CDR1 MDHEN, CDR2 SYDVKM. The CDR3 is 15 residues long. V shed 2 bases and J shed 7 bases, with 17 bases lying between them. The CDR3 DNA reads TGTGCCAGCAGTTTACCTAGCAACTCTTATGGGACCCAGTACTTC. Residues: CASSLPSNSYGTQYF. Variable domain in full (rest from reference TRBV28 and TRBJ2-5): DVKVTQSSRYLVKRTGEKVFLECVQDMDHENMFWYRQDPGLGLRLIYFSYDVKMKEKGDIPEGYSVSREKKERFSLILESASTNQTSMYLCASSLPSNSYGTQYFGPGTRLLVL.

This clone was recorded a few times. V usage is TRBV7-7 and J usage is TRBJ2-5, with unresolved D. The CDR3 totals 13 residues. Trimming removed 2 bases from V and 3 bases from J, with 7 bases in between. Germline CDR1 is SSHAT and CDR2 is FNYEAQ (reference sequence). The CDR3 nucleotides read TGTGCCAGCAGCTTATTCATAGAAGAGACCCAGTACTTC. Protein: CASSLFIEETQYF.

This clone came up a few times. This chain connects TRBV9 to TRBJ2-3; the D gene is possibly TRBD2 (5 bases). This CDR3 contains 17 residues. Germline CDR1 reads SGDLS; CDR2 reads YYNGEE. V gave up 4 bases and J gave up 4 bases, with 22 bases separating them. This CDR3 is CASSLALARTMADTQYF. CDR3 nucleotides: TGTGCCAGCAGCTTAGCCCTAGCCCGAACGATGGCAGATACGCAGTATTTT.

This clone has just a few counts. The chain couples TRBV6-5 to TRBJ1-1; D is unresolved. Between the trimmed V and J ends, which lost 9 bases and 5 bases, there was a span of 7 bases. The CDR3 spans 10 residues. CDR1 and CDR2 from the germline V gene are MNHEY and SVGAGI. CDR3 region: CASGRTEAFF. DNA of the CDR3: TGTGCCAGTGGGAGGACTGAAGCTTTCTTT.

This clone has just a few counts. The chain couples TRBV7-9 to TRBJ2-7, with TRBD1 as a possible D gene (6 bases). The CDR3 consists of 14 residues. The V gene lost 5 bases and the J gene lost 3 bases, with 14 bases spanning the gap. The germline V gene encodes CDR1 SEHNR and CDR2 FQNEAQ (reference sequence). The CDR3 DNA reads as TGTGCCAGCAGCCCCCCGGGACACCTCTACGAGCAGTACTTC. This sequence encodes CASSPPGHLYEQYF.

Only one count was recorded for this clone. The chain recombines TRBV6-5 with TRBJ2-5; no clear D gene. V was shortened by 0 bases and J by 7 bases, with 12 bases between the two germline ends. CDR1 is MNHEY and CDR2 is SVGAGI in the germline V gene. The CDR3 contains 14 residues. CDR3 sequence: CASSYSTPRGTQYF. The CDR3 DNA is TGTGCCAGCAGTTACTCGACCCCTCGAGGGACCCAGTACTTC.

The chain uses TRBV4-2 and TRBJ2-5; 8 bases line up with TRBD1. Matching the DNA end better, TRBJ2-7 makes the J call doubtful. Looked up from germline, CDR1 is LGHNA and CDR2 is YNFKEQ. This CDR3 spans 16 amino acids. The CDR3 loop reads CASSHLWTGLRYEQYF. For the CDR3, the DNA is TGTGCCAGCAGCCATCTCTGGACAGGGCTTCGCTACGAGCAGTACTTC.

This clone was found a few times. The gene calls are TRBV30 and TRBJ1-2; TRBD1 is a possible D gene (6 bases). The CDR3 is 13 residues long. Germline V gene sequence: CDR1 GTSNPN, CDR2 SVGIG (reference sequence). The V gene lost 0 bases and the J gene lost 8 bases, with 13 bases spanning the gap. The CDR3 is CAWSVQGVGGYTF. The CDR3 nucleotides are TGTGCCTGGAGTGTACAGGGTGTTGGGGGCTACACCTTC.

This clone was observed a few times. V is TRBV15 and J is TRBJ2-7; 8 bases fit TRBD2. V lost 8 bases, J lost 7 bases, and 13 bases stayed unmatched. Germline-derived CDR1 and CDR2 are LNHNV and YYDKDF (reference sequence). The CDR3 totals 14 residues. The CDR3, as DNA: TGTGCCACCTCTCGCGGGGGGTCCCGTCTGGAGCAGTACTTC. Protein: CATSRGGSRLEQYF.

The rearrangement joins TRBV5-4 to TRBJ2-7; unclear D gene. This CDR3 is 15 amino acids long. The V and J ends lost 1 base and 5 bases respectively, with 16 bases between them. Germline V gene lookup returns CDR1 SGHNT and CDR2 YYREEE (reference sequence). The CDR3 DNA follows: TGTGCCAGCAGCTTGTTCAGTTCTAGGTCCCACGAGCAGTACTTC. It codes for CASSLFSSRSHEQYF.

This clone was detected a few times. The rearrangement joins TRBV7-2 to TRBJ2-7; D is possibly TRBD1 (6 bases). CDR1 is SGHTA, CDR2 FQGNSA, per germline. The CDR3 covers 13 residues. V was shortened by 5 bases and J by 2 bases, with 10 bases between the two germline ends. The CDR3 protein is CASSQHRAYEQYF. CDR3 DNA sequence: TGTGCCAGCAGCCAGCACAGGGCCTACGAGCAGTACTTC.

In its sample, this clone was seen a few times. This sequence joins TRBV7-8 and TRBJ2-1; 9 bases are shared with TRBD1. J gave up 10 bases and V 5 bases, and 15 bases lay outside the gene matches. The germline V gene has CDR1 SGHVS and CDR2 FQNEAQ. This CDR3 has 16 amino acids. CDR3 protein: CASSTRWGQGRHEQFF. The CDR3 coding sequence is TGTGCCAGCAGCACTAGGTGGGGACAGGGAAGACACGAGCAGTTCTTC.

V usage is TRBV19 and J usage is TRBJ1-2, with a tentative D call TRBD1 (5 bases). Trimming shortened V by 3 bases and J by 4 bases, and 12 bases separated the two germline ends. The CDR3 extends over 14 amino acids. Germline V CDR1 and CDR2: LNHDA, SQIVND (reference sequence). CDR3 in amino acids: CASSMEGRTYGYTF. Written as DNA, the CDR3 is TGTGCCAGTAGTATGGAGGGGCGGACCTATGGCTACACCTTC.

This clone showed up just a few times. The rearrangement joins TRBV4-2 to TRBJ2-1; D may be TRBD2 (5 bases). Trimming left V 6 bases short and J 0 bases short, with 18 bases between. The CDR3 has 17 amino acids. In germline, CDR1 is LGHNA, CDR2 YNFKEQ. The CDR3 DNA is TGTGCCAGCAGTTACATGGGTCGGACTTCCTCCTACAATGAGCAGTTCTTC. Its protein product is CASSYMGRTSSYNEQFF.

This clone was seen a handful of times. The rearrangement joins TRBV25-1 to TRBJ2-1; possible D gene TRBD1, 6 bases. V lost 7 bases and J 5 bases, leaving 18 bases between the germline ends. CDR3 length: 15 amino acids. Germline V gives CDR1 MGHDK, CDR2 SYGVNS. CDR3 nucleotide sequence: TGTGCCAGCACCCAGTCGGCAGGGGCCAACAATGAGCAGTTCTTC. Amino acids: CASTQSAGANNEQFF.

The rearrangement joins TRBV29-1 to TRBJ2-7; D gene unclear. This CDR3 is built from 13 residues. Between the trimmed V and J ends, which lost 3 bases and 2 bases, there was a span of 11 bases. Germline V lookup: CDR1 SQVTM, CDR2 ANQGSEA. CDR3 in DNA: TGCAGCGTTGAGGTGCAGTTAACCTACGAGCAGTACTTC. Amino acids: CSVEVQLTYEQYF.

This clone has only a few counts. The rearrangement links TRBV6-6 to TRBJ1-1; perhaps TRBD1 as D (5 bases). V lost 9 bases, J lost 2 bases, and 16 bases lay in between. Germline V gene sequence: CDR1 MNHNY, CDR2 SVGAGI (reference sequence). This CDR3 is 14 amino acids long. The CDR3 nucleotides read TGTGCCAGTGGAGCTCGGCGGGACAACACTGAAGCTTTCTTT. Protein product: CASGARRDNTEAFF.

This chain connects TRBV28 to TRBJ2-1; 12 nucleotides agree with TRBD2. CDR1 and CDR2 from the germline V gene are MDHEN and SYDVKM. The ends lost 1 base at V and 2 bases at J; junction bases unmatched: 12. CDR3 size: 20 residues. CDR3 sequence reads: CASSLFVGTSGWDTYNEQFF. CDR3 in DNA: TGTGCCAGCAGTTTATTTGTTGGGACTAGCGGGTGGGATACCTACAATGAGCAGTTCTTC.

The J gene is TRBJ2-5, the V gene TRBV5-1; no firm D call. This CDR3 has 14 residues. The ends were cut back, 6 bases at V and 9 bases at J, with 21 bases in the middle. Germline V CDR1 and CDR2: SGHRS, YFSETQ. This chain's CDR3 is CASTAAPQGAAQYF. CDR3 nucleotide sequence: TGCGCCAGCACCGCAGCCCCTCAAGGAGCAGCCCAGTACTTC.

This clone showed up just a few times. V and J are TRBV6-5 and TRBJ2-5; D gene ambiguous. This CDR3 region has 11 residues. With 7 bases removed from V and 5 bases from J, the gap between germline ends came to 8 bases. Germline CDR1 and CDR2: MNHEY and SVGAGI. In DNA form, the CDR3 reads TGTGCCAGCACCTACGTGGAGACCCAGTACTTC. As protein: CASTYVETQYF.

The V call is TRBV25-1, the J call TRBJ2-1, with 7 nucleotides matching TRBD2. The CDR3 runs to 13 residues. Germline V gene data show CDR1 as MGHDK and CDR2 as SYGVNS. J was trimmed by 12 bases and V by 4 bases; bases with no gene match: 9. In nucleotides, the CDR3 is TGTGCCAGCAGTGGGCTAGCGGCACTCGGGCAGTTCTTC. Protein sequence: CASSGLAALGQFF.

Only a few counts were recorded for this clone. The chain carries TRBV5-1 and TRBJ1-4; 9 nucleotides agree with TRBD1. The CDR3 is 16 amino acids. Germline CDR1 SGHRS, CDR2 YFSETQ. V lost 0 bases, J lost 4 bases, and 4 bases stayed unmatched. The CDR3 sequence is CASSLAGQGNNEKLFF. Written as DNA, the CDR3 is TGCGCCAGCAGCTTGGCGGGACAGGGCAATAATGAAAAACTGTTTTTT.

This clone was seen a handful of times. The junction differs from germline at one of its ends, possibly a read error. The chain combines TRBV20-1 with TRBJ2-7; maybe TRBD1 (5 bases). This CDR3 region has 11 residues. Germline-derived CDR1 and CDR2 are DFQATT and SNEGSKA (reference sequence). The CDR3 here is CSASMIGVGDF. The CDR3 nucleotides are TGCAGTGCTAGCATGATAGGGGTTGGGGACTTC.

The rearrangement links TRBV7-2 to TRBJ2-1; the D is unclear. The CDR3 is made up of 12 amino acids. Deletions cut 6 bases from V and 7 bases from J, with 10 bases between. Germline-derived CDR1 and CDR2 are SGHTA and FQGNSA. The CDR3 sequence: CASSFPINEQFF. As DNA, the CDR3 is TGTGCCAGCAGTTTCCCAATTAATGAGCAGTTCTTC.

The V and J genes are TRBV5-1 and TRBJ1-6; D ambiguous. Germline V gene data show CDR1 as SGHRS and CDR2 as YFSETQ. The V and J ends lost 6 bases and 7 bases respectively, with 14 bases between them. CDR3 length: 14 residues. The CDR3 region is CASKGRNTNSPLHF. Written as DNA, the CDR3 is TGCGCCAGCAAAGGGAGAAACACAAATTCACCCCTCCACTTT.

The chain combines TRBV9 with TRBJ1-5; 9 nucleotides match TRBD1. Germline values: CDR1 SGDLS, CDR2 YYNGEE. The length of the CDR3 is 18 residues. Trimming cost V 0 bases and J 5 bases; bases outside gene matches: 12. In nucleotides, the CDR3 is TGTGCCAGCAGCGTAGGCCTTGGGGGACAGGGCGTTGATCAGCCCCAGCATTTT. Its protein is CASSVGLGGQGVDQPQHF.

This clone has only a few counts. The chain employs TRBV4-2 and TRBJ2-3; 9 bases map to TRBD2. Looked up from germline, CDR1 is LGHNA and CDR2 is YNFKEQ. The CDR3 is 14 amino acids. V shed 1 base, J shed 4 bases, and the junction held 0 bases outside the gene matches. The CDR3 DNA reads as TGTGCCAGCAGCCAAGTAGCGGGAGCAGATACGCAGTATTTT. Translation gives CASSQVAGADTQYF.

The chain recombines TRBV7-2 with TRBJ2-2; weak D call: TRBD2 (6 bases). V shed 6 bases and J shed 3 bases, with 8 bases lying between them. CDR1 and CDR2 from the germline V gene are SGHTA and FQGNSA. The CDR3 totals 13 residues. The CDR3 loop reads CASSWDYTGELFF. CDR3 coding DNA: TGTGCCAGCAGTTGGGACTACACCGGGGAGCTGTTTTTT.

The J gene is TRBJ1-6, the V gene TRBV28; 8 nucleotides align to TRBD1. The ends lost 7 bases at V and 8 bases at J; junction bases unmatched: 7. The CDR3 has 14 amino acids. CDR1 is MDHEN and CDR2 is SYDVKM in the germline V gene. This CDR3 is CASIRGQADSPLHF. The CDR3 DNA is TGTGCCAGCATCAGGGGACAGGCTGATTCACCCCTCCACTTT.